What follows are 17 T cell receptor beta chains derived from one specimen sequenced in a study of CD8+CD57+ T cells in acquired aplastic anemia. Selection for sequencing was limited to patients who had shown CD8+CD57+ cell expansion by flow cytometry. Investigators profiled TCR beta VDJ and CDR3 from genomic DNA template. MiXCR, run by TCRdb on the reads, gives a single entry per CDR3 protein. The data show fewer than 250,000 distinct CDR3 sequences, about 44% seen once. Sequencing was carried out using sorted CD4+, CD8+, or CD8+CD57+ T cells (not recorded which) from PBMCs. The receptors here all came from a human donor with aplastic anemia.

This chain connects TRBV2 to TRBJ2-5, with 11 bases aligning to TRBD2. CDR3 length equals 18 residues. Germline CDR1 and CDR2: SNHLY and FYNNEI. With 4 bases clipped from V and 4 bases from J, the junction kept 14 bases outside the gene matches. The CDR3 DNA follows: TGTGCCAGCAGTGCCCCTAGCGGGAGGCTAGCGGGTACAGAGACCCAGTACTTC. Translating it yields CASSAPSGRLAGTETQYF.

This clonotype has at least ten counts. The genes are TRBV10-3 and TRBJ1-2; D is perhaps TRBD1 (5 bases). The germline CDR1 and CDR2 sequences are ENHRY and SYGVKD. V dropped 4 bases and J dropped 2 bases, with 8 bases sitting between them. This CDR3 is 13 amino acids long. CDR3 DNA sequence: TGTGCCATCAGTGGAGAGGGGAACTATGGCTACACCTTC. Translation: CAISGEGNYGYTF.

CDR3 loop: CASKIHGLGRGNMNTEAFF. CDR3 nucleotide sequence: TGTGCCAGCAAAATACACGGTCTCGGGAGGGGAAACATGAACACTGAAGCTTTCTTT. V gene TRBV10-3 combines with J gene TRBJ1-1, with a possible D match to TRBD1 (5 bases). The ends were cut back, 10 bases at V and 0 bases at J, with 30 bases in the middle. This CDR3 contains 19 residues. The V gene's germline CDR1 is ENHRY and CDR2 SYGVKD.

The genes are TRBV24-1 and TRBJ1-1; D is unclear. Per germline, CDR1 KGHDR and CDR2 SFDVKD. Trimming left V 3 bases short and J 6 bases short, with 13 bases between. The CDR3 is 14 residues long. In DNA form, the CDR3 reads TGTGCCACCAGTGATCCCCCCATAGACTCTGAAGCTTTCTTT. It codes for CATSDPPIDSEAFF.

Worth noting for this clonotype: With a much larger clone just one base away, this may be a read error. The CDR3 end shows no conserved phenylalanine or tryptophan, and so a read error is likely. V and J are TRBV12-5 and TRBJ1-2; no clear D gene. This CDR3 spans 13 amino acids. Germline CDR1 and CDR2: LGHNT and FRNRAP. The ends were cut back, 2 bases at V and 1 base at J, with 5 bases in the middle. CDR3 nucleotides: TGTGCTAGTGGTTTGCGCAGTAACTATGGCTACACCCTC. It translates to CASGLRSNYGYTL.

Points on this clonotype: The junction and the germline gene differ at one end; a read error may be behind it. V is TRBV7-3 and J is TRBJ2-7; TRBD2 aligns across 7 bases. The CDR3 consists of 14 residues. Germline V gene lookup returns CDR1 SGHTA and CDR2 FQGTGA. The CDR3 is CASSLSGDYYEQYF. Here the CDR3 DNA reads TGTGCTAGCAGCTTGAGCGGGGACTACTACGAGCAGTACTTC.

This clonotype occurred once. This chain uses TRBV15 with TRBJ1-6; D is perhaps TRBD1 (5 bases). Germline CDR1 LNHNV, CDR2 YYDKDF (reference sequence). Trimming cost V 3 bases and J 10 bases, with 13 bases left between them. This CDR3 comprises 14 residues. DNA of the CDR3: TGTGCCACCAGCAGGACAGCCACGGGCTCACCCCTCCACTTT. Translated: CATSRTATGSPLHF.

The sample holds a few counts of this clonotype. The rearrangement joins TRBV15 to TRBJ1-4, with D unresolved. V lost 0 bases and J lost 1, with 6 bases in between. Germline assignment: CDR1 LNHNV and CDR2 YYDKDF (reference sequence). This CDR3 has 15 residues. CDR3 DNA sequence: TGTGCCACCAGCAGAGACAAGGGAACTAATGAAAAACTGTTTTTT. Translating gives CATSRDKGTNEKLFF.

The chain employs TRBV25-1 and TRBJ2-3, with D tentatively TRBD1 (7 bases). CDR1 is MGHDK, CDR2 SYGVNS, per germline. V dropped 6 bases and J dropped 2 bases, with 21 bases sitting between them. The length of the CDR3 is 17 residues. This CDR3 reads CASSQGWRGQYTDTQYF. The CDR3 nucleotides read TGTGCCAGCAGCCAAGGTTGGAGGGGACAGTACACAGATACGCAGTATTTT. Based on the CDR3 plus reference TRBV25-1 and TRBJ2-3, the full variable domain is EADIYQTPRYLVIGTGKKITLECSQTMGHDKMYWYQQDPGMELHLIHYSYGVNSTEKGDLSSESTVSRIRTEHFPLTLESARPSHTSQYLCASSQGWRGQYTDTQYFGPGTRLTVL.

The chain links TRBV19 to TRBJ2-3; D is tentatively TRBD1 or TRBD2 (5 bases each). Looked up from germline, CDR1 is LNHDA and CDR2 is SQIVND (reference sequence). V gave up 6 bases and J gave up 6 bases, with 10 bases separating them. The CDR3 runs to 12 residues. The CDR3 region has the DNA TGTGCCAGTAGCTTCGGGGCGGATACGCAGTATTTT. Protein: CASSFGADTQYF.

The chain joins TRBV20-1 to TRBJ2-7, with D perhaps TRBD1 (7 bases). Germline loops: CDR1 DFQATT, CDR2 SNEGSKA (reference sequence). This CDR3 region has 14 residues. The CDR3 coding sequence is TGCAGCCCAAGGGGACAGACTAGCTCCTACGAGCAGTACTTC. Amino acids: CSPRGQTSSYEQYF.

This clonotype was picked up a small number of times. V and J are TRBV7-2 and TRBJ2-7; D is possibly TRBD1 (6 bases). Between the trimmed V and J ends, which lost 2 bases and 0 bases, there was a span of 14 bases. Germline-derived CDR1 and CDR2 are SGHTA and FQGNSA. This CDR3 is 16 amino acids long. The CDR3 sequence: CASSLIINRVSYEQYF. CDR3 nucleotide sequence: TGTGCCAGCAGCTTAATTATAAACAGGGTCTCCTACGAGCAGTACTTC.

This clonotype has at least ten counts. J is TRBJ1-1 and V is TRBV12-3 or TRBV12-4, with TRBD1 matching 7 bases. Germline trimming cut 5 bases from V and 4 bases from J; bases unmatched to any gene: 7. CDR3 length: 14 residues. This chain's CDR3 is CASSVTGDVTEAFF. In nucleotides, the CDR3 is TGTGCCAGCAGTGTTACAGGGGATGTCACTGAAGCTTTCTTT.

The chain employs TRBV5-1 and TRBJ2-7, with no clear D. Per germline, CDR1 SGHRS and CDR2 YFSETQ. V was clipped by 0 bases and J by 0 bases, with 7 bases between them. The CDR3 contains 14 residues. CDR3 sequence: CASSLDGSSYEQYF. CDR3 DNA sequence: TGCGCCAGCAGCTTGGATGGCTCCTCCTACGAGCAGTACTTC.

In its sample, this clonotype was seen many times. The CDR3 loop reads CATSRPSGQGFSGANVLTF. The CDR3 coding sequence is TGTGCCACCAGCCGACCCTCGGGACAGGGATTCTCTGGGGCCAACGTCCTGACTTTC. This sequence joins TRBV15 and TRBJ2-6; 9 bases agree with TRBD1. The CDR3 loop spans 19 amino acids. Germline-derived CDR1 and CDR2 are LNHNV and YYDKDF (reference sequence). The V and J ends lost 5 bases and 0 bases, in that order; junction bases with no gene match: 11.

As regards this clonotype: Sequence at one end of the junction differs from germline and may be a read error. The V call is TRBV10-3, the J call TRBJ2-1; TRBD2 might be the D (6 bases). Germline V lookup: CDR1 ENHRY, CDR2 SYGVKD. The CDR3 is made up of 15 amino acids. CDR3 DNA: TGTGCCAGCAGTGAAGTTGGAGGGGATTACAATGAGCAGTTCTTC. Translating gives CASSEVGGDYNEQFF.

The rearrangement uses TRBV29-1 and TRBJ2-3; TRBD2 aligns across 8 bases. The length of the CDR3 is 13 residues. V was pared by 3 bases and J by 4 bases, with 3 bases of the junction left unmatched. The germline CDR1 and CDR2 sequences are SQVTM and ANQGSEA. The CDR3 region has the DNA TGCAGCGTTGACGCGGGGGGCCCAGATACGCAGTATTTT. Translated, it gives CSVDAGGPDTQYF.